This TCR beta chain was found in a study of post-analysis software for immune sequencing data. In the study overall: Relapsing-remitting, secondary progressive and progressive-relapsing multiple sclerosis courses were included.

This clonotype was counted between two and nine times. Its cognate antigen is unknown. Germline V gene sequence: CDR1 SQVTM, CDR2 ANQGSEA. The trim removed 4 bases at V and 9 bases at J, leaving 10 bases unmatched. This CDR3 region has 14 residues. Overall study results and limits: Samples prepared in the same batch strongly co-clustered by F measure. There was significantly lower normalized Chao1 diversity in multiple sclerosis patients than in controls. In patients, four to six TRBV segments were more frequent than in controls, with TRBV5-6, TRBV5-1 and TRBV20-1 among them.

The TCR beta cDNA libraries carried unique molecular identifiers. The source material, roughly 0.9 to 11 million T cells, gave rise to 500,000 or so cDNA molecules. TCRdb used MiXCR to reprocess the PCR reads, holding one entry per CDR3 protein. The top ten hold approximately 4.4% of the sample, which has some 890,000 distinct CDR3 sequences, roughly 50% seen once. The receptor comes from a girl aged 10-17 years with multiple sclerosis. Sequencing was performed on blood. V is TRBV29-1 and J is TRBJ2-1; 9 bases agree with TRBD1. CDR3 sequence (DNA): TGCAGCGTTGGCGGGACAGGGTCTTCCATTGAGCAGTTCTTC. Its protein product is CSVGGTGSSIEQFF.